The next 30 T cell receptor beta chains were all read from a single sample in a study of T cell repertoires in cytomegalovirus infection. TCRdb analysed the reads with MiXCR anew, one entry per CDR3 protein. This table has roughly 150,000 distinct CDR3 sequences, around a quarter appearing once. Sequencing used PBMCs. Source of these receptors: a human donor in good health (CMV status not recorded). Some clones in this sample may be carry-over from other donors' samples.

This clonotype appeared a few times. The rearrangement links TRBV3-1 to TRBJ2-1, with D possibly being TRBD1 or TRBD2 (6 bases each). Germline CDR1 and CDR2: LGHDT and YNNKEL (reference sequence). V lost 5 bases and J 9 bases, leaving 20 bases between the germline ends. This CDR3 region has 15 residues. CDR3 amino acids: CASSLQQGSGGEQFF. The DNA for the CDR3 is TGTGCCAGCAGCTTACAACAGGGCTCCGGGGGTGAGCAGTTCTTC.

This chain uses TRBV5-1 with TRBJ2-2; 9 bases fit TRBD2. CDR3 length equals 17 residues. Germline V gene sequence: CDR1 SGHRS, CDR2 YFSETQ. The ends lost 1 base at V and 4 bases at J; junction bases unmatched: 8. This CDR3 reads CASSLSPGLATTGELFF. The CDR3 nucleotides are TGCGCCAGCAGCTTGTCCCCTGGACTAGCGACCACCGGGGAGCTGTTTTTT.

This clonotype was seen only a few times. The chain recombines TRBV28 with TRBJ2-4, with TRBD1 identical over 8 bases. In germline, CDR1 is MDHEN, CDR2 SYDVKM. With V trimmed by 3 bases and J by 8 bases, 6 bases remained unmatched. This CDR3 has 14 amino acids. CDR3 nucleotide sequence: TGTGCCAGCAGTTTGTGGCAGGGGGCAGACATTCAGTACTTC. Protein: CASSLWQGADIQYF.

The chain has TRBV7-3 and TRBJ2-2, with D unclear. Germline V gives CDR1 SGHTA, CDR2 FQGTGA. The CDR3 is made up of 16 amino acids. The ends were cut back, 2 bases at V and 5 bases at J, with 15 bases in the middle. For the CDR3, the DNA is TGTGCCAGCAGCTTATCCCCCGTTGTAGGGACCGGGGAGCTGTTTTTT. Translated, it gives CASSLSPVVGTGELFF.

This clonotype has ten or more counts. V is TRBV12-3 or TRBV12-4 and J is TRBJ1-5; TRBD1 might be the D (6 bases). V was trimmed by 5 bases and J by 3 bases, leaving 11 bases between them. CDR3 length: 14 residues. CDR3 residues: CASSLQGFNQPQHF. Here the CDR3 DNA reads TGTGCCAGCAGTCTACAGGGATTCAATCAGCCCCAGCATTTT.

This clonotype was recorded a few times. The chain employs TRBV6-1 and TRBJ2-5; D uncertain. The CDR3 consists of 13 residues. V was trimmed by 3 bases and J by 1 base, leaving 6 bases between them. The germline gives CDR1 MNHNS, CDR2 SASEGT. CDR3 loop: CASSERSQETQYF. The DNA of the CDR3 is TGTGCCAGCAGTGAGCGCAGCCAAGAGACCCAGTACTTC.

This clonotype was picked up a small number of times. The chain employs TRBV5-6 and TRBJ1-5; no clear D. V was shortened by 1 base and J by 0 bases, with 8 bases between the two germline ends. The CDR3 is 15 residues long. CDR1 is SGHDT and CDR2 is YYEEEE in the germline V gene. The CDR3 region has the DNA TGTGCCAGCAGCTTGACCACAGCTAGCAATCAGCCCCAGCATTTT. This codes for CASSLTTASNQPQHF.

This clonotype was seen ten or more times. The chain is built from TRBV28 and TRBJ2-2; 10 bases fit TRBD1. The CDR3 contains 17 residues. Trimming cost V 6 bases and J 5 bases; bases outside gene matches: 12. Germline V gives CDR1 MDHEN, CDR2 SYDVKM. The CDR3 here is CASRSFSTGGLTGELFF. In DNA, the CDR3 is TGTGCCAGCAGGTCATTCTCGACAGGGGGCTTGACCGGGGAGCTGTTTTTT.

This clonotype has more than one count but fewer than ten. The chain recombines TRBV9 with TRBJ1-1; 8 bases fit TRBD1. CDR3 length: 15 amino acids. The V segment lost 0 bases and the J segment 9 bases; nucleotides outside the gene matches: 10. In germline, CDR1 is SGDLS, CDR2 YYNGEE. The CDR3 bases are TGTGCCAGCAGCGTAGTAGTCGGGCAGGGGGCGAAAGCTTTCTTT. The encoded protein is CASSVVVGQGAKAFF.

A remark on this clonotype: No conserved phenylalanine or tryptophan ends this CDR3, so it is likely a read error. Here the CDR3 reads CASSSHLTDTQYL. The DNA of the CDR3 is TGTGCCAGCAGCTCCCACCTCACAGATACGCAGTATCTT. The J gene is TRBJ2-3, the V gene TRBV7-2; no clear D gene. Per germline, CDR1 SGHTA and CDR2 FQGNSA. The CDR3 is 13 residues long. V was shortened by 4 bases and J by 2 bases, with 7 bases between the two germline ends.

This clonotype was detected only a few times. This rearrangement joins TRBV7-2 to TRBJ2-1; D may match TRBD1 or TRBD2 (5 bases each). The germline V and J ends were trimmed by 4 bases and 3 bases, with 10 bases remaining between them. The germline V gene has CDR1 SGHTA and CDR2 FQGNSA. This CDR3 has 14 residues. The CDR3 is CASSSPGSYNEQFF. Written as DNA, the CDR3 is TGTGCCAGCAGCTCGCCAGGGAGCTACAATGAGCAGTTCTTC.

The CDR3 here is CASSPYREVNTEAFF. CDR3 in DNA: TGTGCCAGCAGCCCCTACAGGGAGGTGAACACTGAAGCTTTCTTT. This chain joins TRBV7-2 and TRBJ1-1; D might be TRBD1 (6 bases). V lost 5 bases and J 0 bases, leaving 13 bases between the germline ends. CDR3 length: 15 residues. Per germline, CDR1 SGHTA and CDR2 FQGNSA.

This clonotype was observed many times. The chain joins TRBV7-3 to TRBJ2-3, with 11 bases identical to TRBD2. J gave up 3 bases and V 6 bases, and 2 bases lay outside the gene matches. CDR1 is SGHTA and CDR2 is FQGTGA in the germline V gene. CDR3 size: 14 residues. CDR3 residues: CASSLAGGTDTQYF. For the CDR3, the DNA is TGTGCCAGCAGTTTAGCGGGGGGGACAGATACGCAGTATTTT.

This clonotype was detected ten times or more. The chain carries TRBV7-9 and TRBJ1-1, with D possibly matching TRBD1 (6 bases). V gave up 1 base and J gave up 0 bases, with 9 bases separating them. Germline CDR1 is SEHNR and CDR2 is FQNEAQ (reference sequence). The CDR3 length is 15 residues. As DNA, the CDR3 is TGTGCCAGCAGCTTAGAAGGGACATTGAACACTGAAGCTTTCTTT. Encoded protein: CASSLEGTLNTEAFF. The entire variable domain, with the rest obtained from reference TRBV7-9 and TRBJ1-1, is as follows: DTGVSQNPRHKITKRGQNVTFRCDPISEHNRLYWYRQTLGQGPEFLTYFQNEAQLEKSRLLSDRFSAERPKGSFSTLEIQRTEQGDSAMYLCASSLEGTLNTEAFFGQGTRLTVV.

This clonotype was seen a handful of times. The chain recombines TRBV5-5 with TRBJ2-7; a weak D match, TRBD2 (5 bases). V shed 3 bases and J shed 3 bases, with 13 bases lying between them. This CDR3 has 14 amino acids. Germline loops: CDR1 SGHKS, CDR2 YYEKEE (reference sequence). The DNA for the CDR3 is TGTGCCAGCAGCTACCGCGGGTCCCACTACGAGCAGTACTTC. Translated: CASSYRGSHYEQYF.

This clonotype came up a few times. The chain links TRBV4-3 to TRBJ2-5; 10 positions agree with TRBD2. This CDR3 region has 15 residues. Per the germline V gene, CDR1 is LGHNA and CDR2 is YSLEER. Unmatched junction bases numbered 4, after V lost 1 base and J lost 5 bases. The CDR3 region has the DNA TGCGCCAGCAGCCAAGCTAGCGGGAGTGCGGAGACCCAGTACTTC. Amino acid sequence: CASSQASGSAETQYF.

This sequence joins TRBV12-3 or TRBV12-4 and TRBJ2-5; the D call may be TRBD1 or TRBD2 (5 bases each). Trimming left V 5 bases short and J 5 bases short, with 15 bases between. The length of the CDR3 is 14 residues. DNA for the CDR3: TGTGCCAGCAGTGTACGGGGTTCAGGGGAGACCCAGTACTTC. Amino acid sequence: CASSVRGSGETQYF.

In this sample, this clonotype turned up many times. The chain is built from TRBV7-9 and TRBJ2-7; D is possibly TRBD1 (6 bases). Germline V gives CDR1 SEHNR, CDR2 FQNEAQ (reference sequence). The CDR3 consists of 15 residues. Trimming removed 2 bases at V and 6 bases at J, with 17 bases between. CDR3 sequence: CASSLTAGARAEQYF. CDR3 bases: TGTGCCAGCAGCTTAACGGCAGGGGCTCGGGCCGAGCAGTACTTC.

V is TRBV29-1 and J is TRBJ2-5, with D perhaps TRBD2 (6 bases). The CDR3 is 13 residues long. The germline CDR1 and CDR2 sequences are SQVTM and ANQGSEA. The V gene lost 4 bases and the J gene lost 0 bases, with 9 bases spanning the gap. The CDR3, as DNA: TGCAGCGTTGGTCCTAGCGACCAAGAGACCCAGTACTTC. It is translated as CSVGPSDQETQYF.

This clonotype has only a few counts. This chain uses TRBV28 with TRBJ1-3; D gene ambiguous. CDR3 size: 14 residues. Trimming removed 7 bases from V and 1 base from J, with 11 bases in between. CDR1 is MDHEN and CDR2 is SYDVKM in the germline V gene. CDR3 in amino acids: CASNHEGSGNTIYF. The CDR3 DNA reads as TGTGCCAGCAATCATGAGGGATCTGGAAACACCATATATTTT.

The chain uses TRBV12-3 or TRBV12-4 and TRBJ2-7; 9 nucleotides agree with TRBD1. Losses at the gene ends were 5 bases for V and 6 bases for J; bases not matched to a gene: 8. The CDR3 sequence is 14 residues long. CDR3 sequence: CASSNPGTGTEQYF. The CDR3 region has the DNA TGTGCCAGCAGTAACCCCGGGACAGGGACCGAGCAGTACTTC.

V and J are TRBV29-1 and TRBJ1-1, with D unresolved. Trimming took 7 bases from V and 0 from J, leaving 12 bases between them. The germline V gene has CDR1 SQVTM and CDR2 ANQGSEA. The CDR3 extends over 13 amino acids. The CDR3 region has the DNA TGCAGCGGCCAGAGGATAATGAACACTGAAGCTTTCTTT. Protein product: CSGQRIMNTEAFF.

This clonotype occurred a few times. The chain employs TRBV12-3 or TRBV12-4 and TRBJ2-5; D ambiguous. The CDR3 covers 12 residues. The V gene lost 8 bases and the J gene lost 1 base, with 8 bases spanning the gap. The DNA for the CDR3 is TGTGCCAGCGGGCTACTCCAAGAGACCCAGTACTTC. It specifies CASGLLQETQYF.

This clonotype was counted only a few times. The chain joins TRBV6-5 to TRBJ2-2; the match to TRBD1 covers 7 bases. CDR1 is MNHEY and CDR2 is SVGAGI in the germline V gene. CDR3 length: 15 amino acids. Losses at the gene ends were 5 bases for V and 4 bases for J; bases not matched to a gene: 7. The CDR3, as DNA: TGTGCCAGCAGTAACAGGGGCCGTGGCACCGGGGAGCTGTTTTTT. Translated: CASSNRGRGTGELFF.

V and J are TRBV20-1 and TRBJ1-3; 7 nucleotides match TRBD1. CDR3 length: 11 residues. CDR1 and CDR2 from the germline V gene are DFQATT and SNEGSKA (reference sequence). J lost 7 bases, V lost 5 bases, and 2 bases had no gene match. CDR3 coding DNA: TGCAGTGCTGTACAGGGGAACACCATATATTTT. It codes for CSAVQGNTIYF.

About this clonotype itself: A much larger clone differs from this one at a single base, so this may be a read error. The rearrangement joins TRBV28 to TRBJ1-1; 7 bases map to TRBD1. The CDR3 covers 14 residues. Germline V gives CDR1 MDHEN, CDR2 SYDVKM. CDR3 sequence reads: CASSQTPDRSETFF. Written as DNA, the CDR3 is TGTGCCAGCAGCCAAACTCCGGACAGGTCTGAAACTTTCTTT.

This clonotype has a handful of counts. The chain employs TRBV28 and TRBJ1-1; the D is unclear. Trimming removed 4 bases from V and 5 bases from J, with 5 bases in between. The germline CDR1 and CDR2 sequences are MDHEN and SYDVKM. CDR3 length equals 11 residues. CDR3: CASSYRTEAFF. For the CDR3, the DNA is TGTGCCAGCAGTTATCGAACTGAAGCTTTCTTT.

As for this clonotype: Possible read error: a much larger clone is one base away. This rearrangement joins TRBV28 to TRBJ1-5; no definite D call. The CDR3 runs to 15 residues. Germline values: CDR1 MDHEN, CDR2 SYDVKM. CDR3 region: CVSSLPPPAYQPQHF. The CDR3 nucleotides are TGTGTCAGCAGTTTACCCCCCCCCGCGTATCAGCCCCAGCATTTT.

This clonotype was counted many times. The gene calls are TRBV7-2 and TRBJ2-3; 16 bases are shared with TRBD2. CDR3 size: 19 residues. The J segment lost 4 bases and the V segment lost 1 base, leaving 8 bases of the junction unmatched. Germline assignment: CDR1 SGHTA and CDR2 FQGNSA. The CDR3 bases are TGTGCCAGCAGCTTAGTCGGGACTAGCGGGAGGGCCAAGGCAGATACGCAGTATTTT. The encoded protein is CASSLVGTSGRAKADTQYF. Full variable domain (outside the CDR3, taken from reference TRBV7-2 and TRBJ2-3): GAGVSQSPSNKVTEKGKDVELRCDPISGHTALYWYRQSLGQGLEFLIYFQGNSAPDKSGLPSDRFSAERTGGSVSTLTIQRTQQEDSAVYLCASSLVGTSGRAKADTQYFGPGTRLTVL.

V gene TRBV20-1 combines with J gene TRBJ2-3; tentatively, D is TRBD2 (6 bases). The V gene's germline CDR1 is DFQATT and CDR2 SNEGSKA (reference sequence). CDR3 length equals 17 residues. Trimming shortened V by 1 base and J by 1 base, and 18 bases separated the two germline ends. The CDR3 region is CSARGGGLVQGTDTQYF. The CDR3 region has the DNA TGCAGTGCTAGAGGTGGAGGGCTAGTTCAGGGCACAGATACGCAGTATTTT.